Listed below are T cell receptor beta chains from one sample, sequenced in a study of blood T cell repertoires in COVID-19. Data came from immunoSEQ multiplex PCR; TCRdb stores just in-frame clones and leaves some out. The table lists 450,000 to 500,000 clones, approximately 90% of them singletons. Input material: PBMCs or T cells enriched from blood (not recorded which). Receptors originate from a woman aged 55-75 years who had recovered from COVID-19. The CDR3 runs from the conserved cysteine through the conserved F or W. D genes are given only for firm matches. Size is omitted from some rows. Given values are once, few, many or a class for expanded clones.

CDR3: CSVDRGSTEAFF
DNA: TGCAGCGTCGACAGGGGAAGCACTGAAGCTTTCTTT
size: NA
V: TRBV29-1
D: TRBD1
J: TRBJ1-1

CDR3: CASSLGAGDTDTQYF
DNA: TGTGCCAGCAGCTTAGGGGCGGGGGACACAGATACGCAGTATTTT
size: NA
V: TRBV7-9
D: TRBD2
J: TRBJ2-3

CDR3: CASSLSEGAGYEQYF
DNA: TGTGCCAGCAGTTTATCAGAGGGCGCCGGTTACGAGCAGTACTTC
size: NA
V: TRBV27
D: NA
J: TRBJ2-7

CDR3: CASSANAGTGGQPQHF
DNA: TGTGCCAGCAGCGCGAACGCCGGGACAGGAGGCCAGCCCCAGCATTTT
size: NA
V: TRBV7-6
D: TRBD1
J: TRBJ1-5

CDR3: CASSGTDTGELFF
DNA: TGCGCCAGCAGCGGAACAGACACCGGGGAGCTGTTTTTT
size: NA
V: TRBV5-1
D: NA
J: TRBJ2-2

CDR3: CASSPFGQSSTDTQYF
DNA: TGCGCCAGCAGCCCCTTCGGACAGTCTAGCACAGATACGCAGTATTTT
size: few
V: TRBV4-1
D: NA
J: TRBJ2-3

CDR3: CASSVGQGGSPLHF
DNA: TGTGCCAGCAGTGTGGGACAGGGAGGTTCACCCCTCCACTTT
size: once
V: TRBV25-1
D: TRBD1
J: TRBJ1-6

CDR3: CATTSGGAGEQFF
DNA: TGTGCCACCACGAGCGGGGGGGCAGGGGAGCAGTTCTTC
size: NA
V: TRBV24-1
D: TRBD2
J: TRBJ2-1

CDR3: CASTTSGGNTGELFF
DNA: TGTGCCAGCACGACTAGCGGGGGAAACACCGGGGAGCTGTTTTTT
size: NA
V: TRBV5-4
D: TRBD2
J: TRBJ2-2

CDR3: CASRWTRNTEAFF
DNA: TGTGCCAGCAGGTGGACACGGAACACTGAAGCTTTCTTT
size: NA
V: TRBV6-5
D: NA
J: TRBJ1-1

CDR3: CASSNKGWEEKLFF
DNA: TGTGCCAGCAGTAACAAGGGGTGGGAAGAAAAACTGTTTTTT
size: NA
V: TRBV2
D: NA
J: TRBJ1-4

CDR3: CASSILAGGDSNQPQHF
DNA: TGTGCCAGTAGTATACTTGCAGGGGGCGATAGCAATCAGCCCCAGCATTTT
size: NA
V: TRBV19
D: TRBD1
J: TRBJ1-5

CDR3: CASSPSLNRDRATEAFF
DNA: TGCGCCAGCAGTCCGAGTTTAAACCGGGATAGGGCCACTGAAGCTTTCTTT
size: once
V: TRBV10-1
D: NA
J: TRBJ1-1

CDR3: CATSDPSKNIQYF
DNA: TGTGCCACCAGTGATCCCAGCAAAAACATTCAGTACTTC
size: NA
V: TRBV24-1
D: NA
J: TRBJ2-4

CDR3: CASSWGLAGDSTDTQYF
DNA: TGCGCCAGCAGCTGGGGACTAGCGGGAGATAGCACAGATACGCAGTATTTT
size: NA
V: TRBV5-1
D: TRBD2
J: TRBJ2-3

CDR3: CASTSAGDRGSNEKLFF
DNA: TGTGCCAGCACCTCAGCAGGGGACAGGGGCTCTAATGAAAAACTGTTTTTT
size: NA
V: TRBV27
D: TRBD1
J: TRBJ1-4

CDR3: CASSIGRESPLHF
DNA: TGTGCCAGTAGTATTGGCAGGGAATCACCCCTCCACTTT
size: few
V: TRBV19
D: NA
J: TRBJ1-6

CDR3: CASSVNPGQGTNEQFF
DNA: TGCGCCAGCAGCGTGAATCCGGGACAGGGTACAAATGAGCAGTTCTTC
size: once
V: TRBV5-1
D: TRBD1
J: TRBJ2-1

CDR3: CASSLDPSSYEQFF
DNA: TGTGCTAGCAGCTTAGATCCTAGCAGCTATGAGCAGTTCTTC
size: NA
V: TRBV7-7
D: NA
J: TRBJ2-1

CDR3: CASSRQGSYGYTF
DNA: TGTGCCAGCAGCCGACAGGGAAGCTATGGCTACACCTTC
size: NA
V: TRBV11-3
D: TRBD1
J: TRBJ1-2

CDR3: CASRPGQGDGYGYTF
DNA: TGCGCCAGCAGACCGGGACAGGGGGATGGCTATGGCTACACCTTC
size: NA
V: TRBV5-1
D: TRBD1
J: TRBJ1-2

CDR3: CASSLEPPRDFGNTIYF
DNA: TGTGCCAGCAGCTTAGAGCCCCCCCGGGATTTTGGAAACACCATATATTTT
size: few
V: TRBV7-6
D: NA
J: TRBJ1-3

CDR3: CASSAGHSNYGYTF
DNA: TGCGCCAGCAGCGCCGGACATTCTAACTATGGCTACACCTTC
size: NA
V: TRBV5-1
D: NA
J: TRBJ1-2

CDR3: CASSMSFTPGNSYEQYF
DNA: TGTGCCAGTAGTATGAGTTTTACCCCAGGGAACTCCTACGAGCAGTACTTC
size: NA
V: TRBV19
D: NA
J: TRBJ2-7

CDR3: CASSSGGGYTF
DNA: TGTGCCAGCAGCTCCGGGGGTGGCTACACCTTC
size: NA
V: TRBV7-8
D: NA
J: TRBJ1-2

CDR3: CASSLRDRVNSPLHF
DNA: TGTGCCAGCAGCCTCCGGGACAGGGTCAATTCACCCCTCCACTTT
size: NA
V: TRBV27
D: TRBD1
J: TRBJ1-6

CDR3: CASSPPGTWGWRATDTQYF
DNA: TGTGCCAGCAGCCCTCCCGGGACGTGGGGGTGGAGGGCCACAGATACGCAGTATTTT
size: NA
V: TRBV5-6
D: NA
J: TRBJ2-3

CDR3: CSVEQGAGELFF
DNA: TGCAGCGTTGAACAGGGTGCCGGGGAGCTGTTTTTT
size: NA
V: TRBV29-1
D: NA
J: TRBJ2-2

CDR3: CASSPSTGGLYEQYF
DNA: TGTGCCAGCTCACCATCAACGGGGGGGCTATACGAGCAGTACTTC
size: once
V: TRBV18
D: TRBD2
J: TRBJ2-7

CDR3: CASSRSAGAYGYTF
DNA: TGTGCCAGCAGTAGATCCGCGGGGGCCTATGGCTACACCTTC
size: NA
V: TRBV27
D: NA
J: TRBJ1-2

CDR3: CASSWGQGALGYGYTF
DNA: TGTGCCAGCAGTTGGGGACAGGGGGCGCTTGGCTATGGCTACACCTTC
size: NA
V: TRBV6-2/TRBV6-3
D: TRBD1
J: TRBJ1-2

CDR3: CASSDSPSGQHIVANYGYTF
DNA: TGCGCCAGCAGTGATTCCCCGAGTGGGCAGCACATAGTAGCTAACTATGGCTACACCTTC
size: NA
V: TRBV10-1
D: NA
J: TRBJ1-2

CDR3: CASGTPETQYF
DNA: TGTGCCAGCGGCACCCCGGAGACCCAGTACTTC
size: NA
V: TRBV11-2
D: NA
J: TRBJ2-5

CDR3: CASNGGGRNEQFF
DNA: TGTGCCAGTAATGGGGGGGGGCGGAATGAGCAGTTCTTC
size: NA
V: TRBV19
D: NA
J: TRBJ2-1

CDR3: CASSPPTRGSEAFF
DNA: TGTGCCAGCTCACCACCCACAAGGGGCTCTGAAGCTTTCTTT
size: few
V: TRBV18
D: NA
J: TRBJ1-1

CDR3: CASSQVDGNTIYF
DNA: TGTGCCAGCAGCCAAGTAGATGGAAACACCATATATTTT
size: NA
V: TRBV3-1/TRBV3-2
D: NA
J: TRBJ1-3

CDR3: CASSLESRVSGNTIYF
DNA: TGTGCCAGCAGCTTAGAGTCCCGGGTTTCTGGAAACACCATATATTTT
size: NA
V: TRBV11-2
D: NA
J: TRBJ1-3

CDR3: CASSFSTGKVREAFF
DNA: TGCGCCAGCAGCTTCTCGACAGGGAAGGTACGTGAAGCTTTCTTT
size: NA
V: TRBV4-1
D: TRBD1
J: TRBJ1-1

CDR3: CASSLTGTSGGTDTQYF
DNA: TGTGCCAGCAGCTTAACCGGGACTAGCGGGGGCACAGATACGCAGTATTTT
size: NA
V: TRBV11-2
D: TRBD2
J: TRBJ2-3

CDR3: CASSPTQTGIGNTIYF
DNA: TGTGCCAGCTCACCGACTCAGACCGGGATTGGAAACACCATATATTTT
size: NA
V: TRBV18
D: NA
J: TRBJ1-3

CDR3: CASSQDPYGWDRQYF
DNA: TGCGCCAGCAGCCAAGACCCCTATGGGTGGGACAGGCAGTACTTC
size: NA
V: TRBV4-1
D: TRBD1
J: TRBJ2-7

CDR3: CASSEGGDYGYTF
DNA: TGTGCCAGCAGCGAGGGGGGGGACTATGGCTACACCTTC
size: NA
V: TRBV6-5
D: NA
J: TRBJ1-2

CDR3: CASSWGRGDQPQHF
DNA: TGTGCCAGCAGTTGGGGGAGGGGGGATCAGCCCCAGCATTTT
size: NA
V: TRBV2
D: NA
J: TRBJ1-5

CDR3: CASSRRQGQDYGYTF
DNA: TGTGCCAGCAGCCGTCGACAGGGGCAAGACTATGGCTACACCTTC
size: NA
V: TRBV14
D: TRBD1
J: TRBJ1-2

CDR3: CASKRGRVNTEAFF
DNA: TGTGCCAGCAAAAGGGGTCGGGTGAACACTGAAGCTTTCTTT
size: NA
V: TRBV6-5
D: NA
J: TRBJ1-1

CDR3: CASSLEGGQGIYNEQFF
DNA: TGTGCCAGCAGCTTGGAGGGGGGACAGGGGATATACAATGAGCAGTTCTTC
size: NA
V: TRBV5-8
D: TRBD1
J: TRBJ2-1

CDR3: CASSSQQIPLHF
DNA: TGTGCCAGCAGCTCTCAACAGATCCCCCTCCACTTT
size: NA
V: TRBV11-2
D: NA
J: TRBJ1-6

CDR3: CASTRTRIVGYTF
DNA: TGTGCCAGCACCCGGACACGGATTGTTGGCTACACCTTC
size: NA
V: TRBV6-4
D: NA
J: TRBJ1-2

CDR3: CASSPSQGLGNSPLHF
DNA: TGTGCCAGCAGCCCATCTCAGGGTTTGGGTAATTCACCCCTCCACTTT
size: NA
V: TRBV28
D: NA
J: TRBJ1-6

CDR3: CASRGLSTDTQYF
DNA: TGTGCCAGCAGAGGACTAAGCACAGATACGCAGTATTTT
size: NA
V: TRBV5-4
D: NA
J: TRBJ2-3

CDR3: CASSLRGSSGNTIYF
DNA: TGTGCCAGCAGCCTACGGGGTAGCTCTGGAAACACCATATATTTT
size: NA
V: TRBV7-2
D: NA
J: TRBJ1-3

CDR3: CATSRNRDFNSPLHF
DNA: TGTGCCACCAGCAGAAACCGGGACTTCAATTCACCCCTCCACTTT
size: once
V: TRBV15
D: NA
J: TRBJ1-6

CDR3: CASEVGRGHSVLGYTF
DNA: TGTGCCAGCGAAGTTGGCAGGGGCCATTCGGTCTTAGGCTACACCTTC
size: NA
V: TRBV2
D: NA
J: TRBJ1-2

CDR3: CASSEFWTGEGDEQFF
DNA: TGTGCCAGCAGTGAATTTTGGACAGGGGAAGGGGATGAGCAGTTCTTC
size: once
V: TRBV6-1
D: TRBD1
J: TRBJ2-1

CDR3: CASSQVGALAQTQYF
DNA: TGCGCCAGCAGCCAAGTGGGGGCGCTAGCCCAGACCCAGTACTTC
size: NA
V: TRBV4-1
D: NA
J: TRBJ2-5